This passage covers 11 T cell receptor beta chains from one sample sequenced in a study of blood T cell repertoires in COVID-19. The method was immunoSEQ multiplex PCR; TCRdb's version includes in-frame clones alone and lacks a portion of them. Among 150,000 to 160,000 clones listed, around 83% were seen once. The material sequenced was peripheral blood. All receptors derive from a woman aged 50 to 65 with acute or convalescent COVID-19.

The chain is built from TRBV7-2 and TRBJ1-2; D call uncertain. The CDR3 runs 13 residues. Germline V lookup: CDR1 SGHTA, CDR2 FQGNSA. The V end was cut by 5 bases, the J end by 3 bases, with 10 bases between. DNA for the CDR3: TGTGCCAGCAGCCTCGACCAGGACTATGGCTACACCTTC. Encoded protein: CASSLDQDYGYTF.

Notes on this clone: One junction end does not reproduce the germline sequence, and a read error may be involved. This chain's CDR3 is CASSLEYDGPF. Written as DNA, the CDR3 is TGTGCCAGCAGCTTAGAGTACGATGGGCCCTTC. This chain connects TRBV11-3 to TRBJ2-7; D unclear. CDR3 length: 11 amino acids. CDR1 SGHNT and CDR2 YENEEA come from the germline V gene.

The chain couples TRBV15 to TRBJ2-7; D ambiguous. Looked up from germline, CDR1 is LNHNV and CDR2 is YYDKDF (reference sequence). The germline V and J ends were trimmed by 0 bases and 6 bases, with 9 bases remaining between them. The CDR3 covers 13 residues. The CDR3 reads CATSRDLFSEQYF. The CDR3 nucleotides read TGTGCCACCAGCAGAGATCTTTTCTCCGAGCAGTACTTC.

The chain employs TRBV5-6 and TRBJ1-4; D ambiguous. CDR1 is SGHDT and CDR2 is YYEEEE in the germline V gene. This CDR3 contains 16 residues. The ends were cut back, 0 bases at V and 4 bases at J, with 13 bases in the middle. This chain's CDR3 is CASSLAVGRGNEKLFF. CDR3 in DNA: TGTGCCAGCAGCTTGGCCGTGGGTCGGGGTAATGAAAAACTGTTTTTT.

V and J are TRBV4-1 and TRBJ1-5, with TRBD1 matching 7 bases. This CDR3 is 15 amino acids long. Germline V CDR1 and CDR2: MGHRA, YSYEKL. The V gene end was trimmed by 0 bases and the J gene end by 4 bases; junction bases not matched to a gene: 3. CDR3 loop: CASSQETGKNQPQHF. CDR3 in DNA: TGCGCCAGCAGCCAAGAGACAGGGAAGAATCAGCCCCAGCATTTT.

The chain combines TRBV4-2 with TRBJ2-2; TRBD2 aligns across 8 bases. In germline, CDR1 is LGHNA, CDR2 YNFKEQ. The CDR3 length is 15 residues. Trimming removed 3 bases from V and 6 bases from J; junction bases left unmatched: 6. CDR3 in amino acids: CASSQSGGQAGELFF. The CDR3 region has the DNA TGTGCCAGCAGCCAGTCGGGGGGGCAAGCCGGGGAGCTGTTTTTT.

The chain's CDR3 is CASSLRLAGGLHYEQYF. CDR3 in DNA: TGTGCCAGCAGTTTAAGATTGGCGGGAGGGCTCCACTACGAGCAGTACTTC. V usage is TRBV27 and J usage is TRBJ2-7; TRBD2 matches 9 bases. Germline CDR1 MNHEY, CDR2 SMNVEV (reference sequence). This CDR3 has 17 amino acids. The V and J ends lost 2 bases and 3 bases, in that order; junction bases with no gene match: 11.

The chain couples TRBV18 to TRBJ2-7, with 10 bases lining up with TRBD1. J lost 1 base, V lost 3 bases, and 3 bases had no gene match. The CDR3 spans 15 residues. From germline, CDR1 is KGHSH and CDR2 LQKENI. The CDR3 reads CASSPPGQGSYEQYF. For the CDR3, the DNA is TGTGCCAGCTCACCTCCGGGACAGGGGTCCTACGAGCAGTACTTC.

The V gene is TRBV28, the J gene TRBJ2-5, with 7 bases fitting TRBD2. The CDR3 covers 16 residues. CDR1 and CDR2 from the germline V gene are MDHEN and SYDVKM. V lost 8 bases, J lost 3 bases, and 15 bases stayed unmatched. In DNA, the CDR3 is TGTGCCAGCTGCTTGACTAGCCCAACCTCTAAAGAGACCCAGTACTTC. This encodes CASCLTSPTSKETQYF.

The chain is built from TRBV6-2 or TRBV6-3 and TRBJ2-3, with TRBD2 identical over 8 bases. Per germline, CDR1 MNHEY and CDR2 SVGEGT. V trimming: 6 bases; J trimming: 6 bases; junction bases outside the gene matches: 17. The CDR3 is 17 residues long. CDR3 coding DNA: TGTGCCAGCAGCCGTTGGGGCGGGAGGATAAGTGAGGATACGCAGTATTTT. Translation gives CASSRWGGRISEDTQYF.

DNA of the CDR3: TGTGCCAGCAAGGAGCTTACGCAGTATTTT. Protein sequence: CASKELTQYF. The J gene is TRBJ2-3, the V gene TRBV2; D ambiguous. The V gene's germline CDR1 is SNHLY and CDR2 FYNNEI. The CDR3 contains 10 residues. The germline V and J ends were trimmed by 7 bases and 8 bases, with 7 bases remaining between them.